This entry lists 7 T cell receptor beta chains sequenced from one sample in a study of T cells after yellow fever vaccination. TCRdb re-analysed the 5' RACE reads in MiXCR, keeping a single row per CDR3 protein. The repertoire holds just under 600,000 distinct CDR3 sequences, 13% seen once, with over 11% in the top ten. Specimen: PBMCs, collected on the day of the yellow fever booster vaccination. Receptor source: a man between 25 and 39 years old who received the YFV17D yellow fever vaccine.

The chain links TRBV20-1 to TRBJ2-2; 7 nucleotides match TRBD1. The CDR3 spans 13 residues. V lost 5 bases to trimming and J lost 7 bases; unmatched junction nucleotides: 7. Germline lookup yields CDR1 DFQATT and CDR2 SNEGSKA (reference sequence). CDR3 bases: TGCAGTGCTCCGACAGGGCCGAACGGGGAGCTGTTTTTT. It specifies CSAPTGPNGELFF.

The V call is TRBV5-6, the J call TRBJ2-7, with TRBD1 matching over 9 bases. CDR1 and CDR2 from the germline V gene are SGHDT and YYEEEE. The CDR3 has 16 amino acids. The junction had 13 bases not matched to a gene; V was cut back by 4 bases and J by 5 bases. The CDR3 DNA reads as TGTGCCAGCAGCGCGGGCGGGACAGGGAAGGACGACGAGCAGTACTTC. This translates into CASSAGGTGKDDEQYF. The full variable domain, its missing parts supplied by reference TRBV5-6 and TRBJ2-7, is DAGVTQSPTHLIKTRGQQVTLRCSPKSGHDTVSWYQQALGQGPQFIFQYYEEEERQRGNFPDRFSGHQFPNYSSELNVNALLLGDSALYLCASSAGGTGKDDEQYFGPGTRLTVT.

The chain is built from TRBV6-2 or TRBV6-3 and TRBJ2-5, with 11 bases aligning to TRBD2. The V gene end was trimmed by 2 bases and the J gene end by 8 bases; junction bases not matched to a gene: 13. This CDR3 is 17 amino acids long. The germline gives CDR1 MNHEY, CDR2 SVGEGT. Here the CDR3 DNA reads TGTGCCAGCAGTTACCCGCGGGTAGCGGGAGGGCCCAGCACCCAGTACTTC. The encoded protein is CASSYPRVAGGPSTQYF.

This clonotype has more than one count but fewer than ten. CDR3 protein: CASTPSGSLRSEQYF. Here the CDR3 DNA reads TGTGCCAGCACCCCTAGCGGGAGTCTACGCTCCGAGCAGTACTTC. This chain joins TRBV7-9 and TRBJ2-7, with TRBD2 matching over 10 bases. Unmatched junction bases numbered 12, after V lost 7 bases and J lost 6 bases. Germline V lookup: CDR1 SEHNR, CDR2 FQNEAQ (reference sequence). This CDR3 comprises 15 residues.

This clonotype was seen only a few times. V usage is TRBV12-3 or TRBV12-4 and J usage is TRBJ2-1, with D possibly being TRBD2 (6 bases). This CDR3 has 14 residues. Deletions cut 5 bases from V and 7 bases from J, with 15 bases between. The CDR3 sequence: CASSPPGARNEQFF. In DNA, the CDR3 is TGTGCCAGCAGTCCCCCGGGAGCCAGAAATGAGCAGTTCTTC.

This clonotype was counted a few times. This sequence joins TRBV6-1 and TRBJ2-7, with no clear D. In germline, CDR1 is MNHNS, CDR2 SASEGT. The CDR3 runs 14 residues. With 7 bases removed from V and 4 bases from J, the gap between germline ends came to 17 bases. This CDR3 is CASTLLGFSYEQYF. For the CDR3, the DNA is TGTGCCAGCACCCTCCTGGGGTTTAGTTACGAGCAGTACTTC.

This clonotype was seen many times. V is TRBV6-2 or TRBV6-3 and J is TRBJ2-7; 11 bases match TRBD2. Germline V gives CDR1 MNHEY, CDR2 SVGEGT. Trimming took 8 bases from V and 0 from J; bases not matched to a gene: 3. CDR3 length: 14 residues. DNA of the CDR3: TGTGCCAGCCGTACTAGCGGGAGCTCCTACGAGCAGTACTTC. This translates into CASRTSGSSYEQYF.